Shown below are 5 T cell receptor beta chains from a single sample sequenced in a study of T cell repertoires in cytomegalovirus infection. TCRdb passed the reads through MiXCR, listing each CDR3 protein once. Of approximately 1,000,000 distinct CDR3 sequences listed, roughly 30% were seen once; the top ten hold under 15%. Which antigens these TCRs recognize remains unknown. This specimen was cultured CD8+ T cells from PBMCs, taken from culture after CMV antigen stimulation. Receptors originate from a human donor in good health (CMV status not recorded). Some clones in this sample may be carry-over from other donors' samples.

Only a few counts were recorded for this clonotype. The chain has TRBV7-9 and TRBJ2-7; tentatively, D is TRBD1 (5 bases). CDR1 and CDR2 (germline): SEHNR, FQNEAQ (reference sequence). The germline V and J ends were trimmed by 2 bases and 6 bases, with 8 bases remaining between them. The CDR3 covers 12 residues. The CDR3 DNA sequence: TGTGCCAGCAGCTTACAGGGCAGCGAGCAGTACGTC. Translating gives CASSLQGSEQYV.

The sample holds a few counts of this clonotype. This chain connects TRBV27 to TRBJ2-1; 7 bases line up with TRBD1. Germline assignment: CDR1 MNHEY and CDR2 SMNVEV (reference sequence). The CDR3 has 15 residues. With 7 bases clipped from V and 2 bases from J, the junction kept 8 bases outside the gene matches. CDR3 region: CASTRTGYTYNEQFF. In DNA, the CDR3 is TGTGCCAGCACTAGGACAGGTTATACCTACAATGAGCAGTTCTTC.

J is TRBJ1-5 and V is TRBV27; 8 bases are a match to TRBD1. The CDR3 runs 14 residues. Per the germline V gene, CDR1 is MNHEY and CDR2 is SMNVEV (reference sequence). V dropped 4 bases and J dropped 7; count of bases not matched to a gene: 6. CDR3 amino acids: CASSSTGGRQPQHF. CDR3 sequence (DNA): TGTGCCAGCAGTTCCACAGGGGGTAGACAGCCCCAGCATTTT.

The rearrangement links TRBV2 to TRBJ1-5, with D hard to call. The CDR3 has 15 residues. Per germline, CDR1 SNHLY and CDR2 FYNNEI. V was trimmed by 6 bases and J by 0 bases, leaving 12 bases between them. The DNA for the CDR3 is TGTGCCAGCAGCCCGACACTTAATAGCAATCAGCCCCAGCATTTT. It encodes CASSPTLNSNQPQHF.

V gene TRBV5-1 combines with J gene TRBJ2-3; TRBD1 matches 9 bases. The length of the CDR3 is 13 residues. Losses at the gene ends were 3 bases for V and 6 bases for J; bases not matched to a gene: 2. From germline, CDR1 is SGHRS and CDR2 YFSETQ. CDR3 in amino acids: CASSWDRADTQYF. The CDR3 DNA sequence: TGCGCCAGCAGCTGGGACAGGGCCGATACGCAGTATTTT.